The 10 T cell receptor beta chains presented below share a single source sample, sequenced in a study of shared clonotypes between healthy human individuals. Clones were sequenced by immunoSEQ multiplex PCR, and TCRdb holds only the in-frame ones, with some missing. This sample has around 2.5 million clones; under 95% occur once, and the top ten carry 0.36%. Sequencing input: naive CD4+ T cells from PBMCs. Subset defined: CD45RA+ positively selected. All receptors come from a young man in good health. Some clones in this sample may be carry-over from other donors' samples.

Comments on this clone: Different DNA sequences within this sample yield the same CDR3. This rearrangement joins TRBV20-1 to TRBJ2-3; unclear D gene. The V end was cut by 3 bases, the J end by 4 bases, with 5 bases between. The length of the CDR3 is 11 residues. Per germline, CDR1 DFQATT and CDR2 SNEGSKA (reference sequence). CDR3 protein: CSASQPDTQYF. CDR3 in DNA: TGCAGTGCTAGCCAGCCAGATACGCAGTATTTT.

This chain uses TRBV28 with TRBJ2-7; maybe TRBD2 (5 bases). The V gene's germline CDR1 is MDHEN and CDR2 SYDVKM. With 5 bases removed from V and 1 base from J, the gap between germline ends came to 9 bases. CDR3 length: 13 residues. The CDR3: CASSGWTSYEQYF. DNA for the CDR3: TGTGCCAGCAGTGGTTGGACTTCCTACGAGCAGTACTTC.

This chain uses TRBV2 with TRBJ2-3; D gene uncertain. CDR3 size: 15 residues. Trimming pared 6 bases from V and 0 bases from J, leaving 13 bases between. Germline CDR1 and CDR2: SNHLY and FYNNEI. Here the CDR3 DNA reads TGTGCCAGCAGGGACCGGGTCTTTAGCACAGATACGCAGTATTTT. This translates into CASRDRVFSTDTQYF.

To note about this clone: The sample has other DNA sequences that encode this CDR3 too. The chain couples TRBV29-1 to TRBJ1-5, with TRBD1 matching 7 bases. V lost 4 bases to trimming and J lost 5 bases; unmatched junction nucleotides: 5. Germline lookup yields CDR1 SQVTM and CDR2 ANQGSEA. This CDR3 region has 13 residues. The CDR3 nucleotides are TGCAGCGTTGGCGGCCAGGGGGATCAGCCCCAGCATTTT. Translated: CSVGGQGDQPQHF.

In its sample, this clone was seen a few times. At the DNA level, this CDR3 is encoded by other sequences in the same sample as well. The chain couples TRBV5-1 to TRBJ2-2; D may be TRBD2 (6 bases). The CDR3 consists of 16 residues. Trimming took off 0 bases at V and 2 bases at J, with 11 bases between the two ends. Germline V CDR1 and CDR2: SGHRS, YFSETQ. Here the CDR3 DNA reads TGCGCCAGCAGCTTGGCCGGGACTCCCAACACCGGGGAGCTGTTTTTT. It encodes CASSLAGTPNTGELFF.

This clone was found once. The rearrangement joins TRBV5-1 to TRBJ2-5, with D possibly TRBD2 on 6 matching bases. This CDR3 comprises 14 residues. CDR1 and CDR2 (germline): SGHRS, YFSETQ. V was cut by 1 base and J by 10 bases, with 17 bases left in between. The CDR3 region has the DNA TGCGCCAGCAGCTTGTCCTTGGGACTCCCTTACCAGTACTTC. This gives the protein CASSLSLGLPYQYF.

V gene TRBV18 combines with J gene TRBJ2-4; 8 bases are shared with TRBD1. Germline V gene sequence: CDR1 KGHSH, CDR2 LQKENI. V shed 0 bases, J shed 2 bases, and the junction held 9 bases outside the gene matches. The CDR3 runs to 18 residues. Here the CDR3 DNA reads TGTGCCAGCTCACCACCATCCAGTCAGGGGGCCACCAAAAACATTCAGTACTTC. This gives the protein CASSPPSSQGATKNIQYF.

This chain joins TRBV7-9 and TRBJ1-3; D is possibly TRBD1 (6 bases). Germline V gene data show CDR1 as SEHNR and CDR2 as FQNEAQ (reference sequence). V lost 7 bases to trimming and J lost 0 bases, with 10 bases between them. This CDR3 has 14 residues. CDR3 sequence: CASMDSNSGNTIYF. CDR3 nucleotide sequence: TGTGCCAGCATGGACAGTAACTCTGGAAACACCATATATTTT.

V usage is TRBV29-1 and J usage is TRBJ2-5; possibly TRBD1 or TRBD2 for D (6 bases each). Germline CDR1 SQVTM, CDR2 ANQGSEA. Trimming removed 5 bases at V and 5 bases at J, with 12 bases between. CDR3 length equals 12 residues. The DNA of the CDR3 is TGCAGCGTTCTGTCGGGGGCGGAGACCCAGTACTTC. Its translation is CSVLSGAETQYF.

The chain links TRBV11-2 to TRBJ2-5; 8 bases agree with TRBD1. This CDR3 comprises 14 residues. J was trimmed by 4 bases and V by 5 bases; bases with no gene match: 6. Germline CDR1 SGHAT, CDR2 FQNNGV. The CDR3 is CASSARQGRETQYF. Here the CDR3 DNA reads TGTGCCAGCAGCGCCCGACAGGGGAGAGAGACCCAGTACTTC.